Below, one TCR beta chain is given with its context. The data were obtained in a study of cytomegalovirus exposure and HLA in healthy donors. The CDR3 has 17 amino acids. The germline CDR1 and CDR2 sequences are SGHTA and FQGTGA. Germline trimming cut 3 bases from V and 8 bases from J; bases unmatched to any gene: 14. The PCR made use of 60 Vbeta and 13 Jbeta primers. Clones were sequenced by immunoSEQ multiplex PCR, and TCRdb holds only the in-frame ones, with some missing. The sample carries 90,000 to 100,000 clones, around 66% recorded once. The chain has TRBV7-3 and TRBJ2-1; 9 positions match TRBD2. The sequenced material came from PBMCs. The TCR originated in a man aged 25 to 40 in good health and CMV-seronegative. The CDR3 bases are TGTGCCAGCAGCTTTAGGTCTAGCGGGGCCCAGCGGTATGAGCAGTTCTTC. It translates to CASSFRSSGAQRYEQFF.